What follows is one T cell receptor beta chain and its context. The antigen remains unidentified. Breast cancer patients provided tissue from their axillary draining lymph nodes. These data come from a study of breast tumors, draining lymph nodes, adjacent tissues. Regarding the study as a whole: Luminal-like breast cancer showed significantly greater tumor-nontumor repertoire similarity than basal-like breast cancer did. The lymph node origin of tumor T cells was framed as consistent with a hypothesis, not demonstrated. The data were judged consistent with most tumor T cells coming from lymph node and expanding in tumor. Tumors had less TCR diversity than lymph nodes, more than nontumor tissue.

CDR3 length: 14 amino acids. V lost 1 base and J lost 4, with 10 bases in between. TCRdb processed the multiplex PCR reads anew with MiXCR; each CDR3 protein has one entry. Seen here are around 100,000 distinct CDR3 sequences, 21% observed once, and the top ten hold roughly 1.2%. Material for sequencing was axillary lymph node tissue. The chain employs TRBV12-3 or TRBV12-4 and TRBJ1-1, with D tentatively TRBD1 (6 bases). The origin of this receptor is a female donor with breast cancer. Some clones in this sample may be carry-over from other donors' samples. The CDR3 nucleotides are TGTGCCAGCAGTTTAGGGGGGCGCGGCACTGAAGCTTTCTTT. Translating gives CASSLGGRGTEAFF.